The rows below give T cell receptor beta chains drawn from one sample of a study of shared clonotypes between healthy human individuals. The repertoire was sequenced with immunoSEQ multiplex PCR; TCRdb's copy has only in-frame clones and lacks some. Altogether some 1 million clones are present, roughly 80% being singletons, with the ten largest covering approximately 1.5%. The sequenced sample consisted of memory CD4+ T cells sorted from blood. The receptor source for this set is a man aged 18 to 30 in good health. Both conserved end residues are part of each CDR3. D genes are given only for firm matches. A clone size is listed for some rows: how often the clone was seen (once, few, many), or a class if it is expanded.

clone_size: once; cdr3_length: 16; d_call: TRBD2; j_call: TRBJ2-5; v_call: TRBV5-1; cdr3_aa: CASSLNSGGPRETQYF; cdr3_nt: TGCGCCAGCAGCTTGAACAGCGGGGGGCCCCGGGAGACCCAGTACTTC
clone_size: .; cdr3_length: 13; d_call: .; j_call: TRBJ1-1; v_call: TRBV30; cdr3_aa: CAWSVNSRAEAFF; cdr3_nt: TGTGCCTGGAGTGTTAACAGTCGCGCTGAAGCTTTCTTT
clone_size: once; cdr3_length: 13; d_call: .; j_call: TRBJ1-5; v_call: TRBV10-3; cdr3_aa: CAISEGADQPQHF; cdr3_nt: TGTGCCATCAGTGAGGGCGCCGATCAGCCCCAGCATTTT
clone_size: few; cdr3_length: 15; d_call: TRBD1; j_call: TRBJ2-5; v_call: TRBV7-9; cdr3_aa: CASSFGTGEVKTQYF; cdr3_nt: TGTGCCAGCAGCTTTGGGACAGGGGAGGTTAAGACCCAGTACTTC
clone_size: .; cdr3_length: 14; d_call: .; j_call: TRBJ1-1; v_call: TRBV2; cdr3_aa: CASSVGRMNTEAFF; cdr3_nt: TGTGCCAGCAGTGTCGGACGGATGAACACTGAAGCTTTCTTT
clone_size: .; cdr3_length: 16; d_call: TRBD2; j_call: TRBJ2-1; v_call: TRBV11-3; cdr3_aa: CASSLRGLAGYNEQFF; cdr3_nt: TGTGCCAGCAGCCTCCGGGGACTAGCGGGGTACAATGAGCAGTTCTTC
clone_size: .; cdr3_length: 16; d_call: TRBD1; j_call: TRBJ1-2; v_call: TRBV4-1; cdr3_aa: CASSESPGQGHYGYTF; cdr3_nt: TGCGCCAGCAGCGAGAGTCCCGGACAGGGCCACTATGGCTACACCTTC
clone_size: .; cdr3_length: 14; d_call: TRBD1; j_call: TRBJ1-5; v_call: TRBV19; cdr3_aa: CASSPGQVWEPQHF; cdr3_nt: TGTGCCAGTAGTCCTGGACAGGTCTGGGAACCCCAGCATTTT
clone_size: .; cdr3_length: 15; d_call: .; j_call: TRBJ2-1; v_call: TRBV6-1; cdr3_aa: CASISGPGMVNEQFF; cdr3_nt: TGTGCCAGCATCTCCGGTCCGGGCATGGTGAATGAGCAGTTCTTC
clone_size: .; cdr3_length: 15; d_call: .; j_call: TRBJ1-5; v_call: TRBV5-1; cdr3_aa: CASSFDGRPGQPQHF; cdr3_nt: TGCGCCAGCAGCTTCGACGGACGGCCGGGTCAGCCCCAGCATTTT
clone_size: .; cdr3_length: 16; d_call: TRBD2; j_call: TRBJ2-3; v_call: TRBV4-1; cdr3_aa: CASSQSLAGGLDTQYF; cdr3_nt: TGCGCCAGCAGCCAAAGTCTAGCGGGTGGGTTAGATACGCAGTATTTT
clone_size: once; cdr3_length: 19; d_call: TRBD2; j_call: TRBJ2-3; v_call: TRBV7-2; cdr3_aa: CASSLAGLAGGPGTDTQYF; cdr3_nt: TGTGCCAGCAGCTTAGCGGGACTAGCGGGGGGGCCTGGCACAGATACGCAGTATTTT
clone_size: .; cdr3_length: 13; d_call: .; j_call: TRBJ2-5; v_call: TRBV4-3; cdr3_aa: CASSQDRAETQYF; cdr3_nt: TGCGCCAGCAGCCAAGACAGGGCAGAGACCCAGTACTTC
clone_size: .; cdr3_length: 13; d_call: .; j_call: TRBJ1-6; v_call: TRBV5-6; cdr3_aa: CASSLDRGEPLHF; cdr3_nt: TGTGCCAGCAGCCTTGATAGGGGTGAGCCCCTCCACTTT
clone_size: .; cdr3_length: 13; d_call: .; j_call: TRBJ1-2; v_call: TRBV5-1; cdr3_aa: CASSPEGSYGYTF; cdr3_nt: TGCGCCAGCAGCCCAGAGGGTTCGTATGGCTACACCTTC
clone_size: .; cdr3_length: 14; d_call: .; j_call: TRBJ1-5; v_call: TRBV7-2; cdr3_aa: CASSLDSPNQPQHF; cdr3_nt: TGTGCCAGCAGCTTAGACAGTCCCAATCAGCCCCAGCATTTT
clone_size: .; cdr3_length: 13; d_call: .; j_call: TRBJ2-5; v_call: TRBV28; cdr3_aa: CASSLSGLETQYF; cdr3_nt: TGTGCCAGCAGTTTAAGCGGTTTGGAGACCCAGTACTTC
clone_size: .; cdr3_length: 14; d_call: TRBD2; j_call: TRBJ2-7; v_call: TRBV7-2; cdr3_aa: CASSSLAGGYEQYF; cdr3_nt: TGTGCCAGCAGCTCCTTAGCGGGGGGTTACGAGCAGTACTTC
clone_size: .; cdr3_length: 15; d_call: .; j_call: TRBJ1-1; v_call: TRBV7-2; cdr3_aa: CASSPIGELKYEAFF; cdr3_nt: TGTGCCAGCAGCCCTATAGGGGAGCTGAAATATGAAGCTTTCTTT
clone_size: .; cdr3_length: 14; d_call: TRBD2; j_call: TRBJ2-7; v_call: TRBV10-3; cdr3_aa: CAISAGTSNYEQYF; cdr3_nt: TGTGCCATCAGTGCCGGGACTAGTAACTACGAGCAGTACTTC
clone_size: .; cdr3_length: 15; d_call: TRBD2; j_call: TRBJ2-7; v_call: TRBV5-1; cdr3_aa: CASSLEAIAGYEQYF; cdr3_nt: TGCGCCAGCAGCTTGGAGGCGATAGCGGGATACGAGCAGTACTTC
clone_size: .; cdr3_length: 15; d_call: TRBD2; j_call: TRBJ2-7; v_call: TRBV15; cdr3_aa: CATSRGRDSGGEQYF; cdr3_nt: TGTGCCACCAGCAGAGGAAGGGACTCGGGAGGGGAGCAGTACTTC
clone_size: .; cdr3_length: 14; d_call: .; j_call: TRBJ1-4; v_call: TRBV11-2; cdr3_aa: CASSLGNGREKLFF; cdr3_nt: TGTGCCAGCAGCTTAGGGAATGGGCGTGAAAAACTGTTTTTT
clone_size: .; cdr3_length: 17; d_call: .; j_call: TRBJ1-1; v_call: TRBV30; cdr3_aa: CAWSSLPKTYLWAEAFF; cdr3_nt: TGTGCCTGGAGCTCCCTCCCGAAGACCTACCTGTGGGCTGAAGCTTTCTTT
clone_size: .; cdr3_length: 15; d_call: .; j_call: TRBJ2-7; v_call: TRBV10-3; cdr3_aa: CAISPGAGGNYEQYF; cdr3_nt: TGTGCCATCAGCCCAGGGGCAGGCGGGAACTACGAGCAGTACTTC
clone_size: few; cdr3_length: 15; d_call: TRBD2; j_call: TRBJ2-7; v_call: TRBV9; cdr3_aa: CASSVGSGTTYEQYF; cdr3_nt: TGTGCCAGCAGCGTAGGAAGCGGGACTACCTACGAGCAGTACTTC
clone_size: few; cdr3_length: 15; d_call: .; j_call: TRBJ1-1; v_call: TRBV19; cdr3_aa: CASSIIKWGFTEAFF; cdr3_nt: TGTGCCAGTAGTATAATTAAGTGGGGGTTCACTGAAGCTTTCTTT
clone_size: .; cdr3_length: 14; d_call: TRBD1; j_call: TRBJ1-1; v_call: TRBV7-9; cdr3_aa: CASTPQGANTEAFF; cdr3_nt: TGTGCCAGCACCCCACAGGGGGCGAACACTGAAGCTTTCTTT
clone_size: .; cdr3_length: 13; d_call: .; j_call: TRBJ1-2; v_call: TRBV5-1; cdr3_aa: CASSLEAAGGYTF; cdr3_nt: TGCGCCAGCAGCTTGGAGGCAGCTGGTGGCTACACCTTC
clone_size: .; cdr3_length: 12; d_call: .; j_call: TRBJ1-5; v_call: TRBV6-1; cdr3_aa: CASSEGNQPQHF; cdr3_nt: TGTGCCAGCAGCGAGGGGAATCAGCCCCAGCATTTT
clone_size: .; cdr3_length: 16; d_call: .; j_call: TRBJ1-2; v_call: TRBV27; cdr3_aa: CASSLLPLRANYGYTF; cdr3_nt: TGTGCCAGCAGTTTATTGCCTTTACGGGCTAACTATGGCTACACCTTC
clone_size: few; cdr3_length: 14; d_call: .; j_call: TRBJ2-7; v_call: TRBV10-3; cdr3_aa: CAISEFEGSYEQYF; cdr3_nt: TGTGCCATCAGTGAGTTCGAGGGCTCCTACGAGCAGTACTTC
clone_size: .; cdr3_length: 15; d_call: .; j_call: TRBJ2-1; v_call: TRBV27; cdr3_aa: CASSARGSMYNEQFF; cdr3_nt: TGTGCCAGCAGTGCCCGGGGATCCATGTACAATGAGCAGTTCTTC
clone_size: .; cdr3_length: 16; d_call: TRBD2; j_call: TRBJ2-1; v_call: TRBV6-5; cdr3_aa: CASSSAGTSGYNEQFF; cdr3_nt: TGTGCCAGCAGTTCCGCCGGGACTAGCGGCTACAATGAGCAGTTCTTC
clone_size: .; cdr3_length: 16; d_call: .; j_call: TRBJ2-1; v_call: TRBV11-3; cdr3_aa: CASIRNGLRDYNEQFF; cdr3_nt: TGTGCCAGCATTAGAAACGGGCTTCGGGACTACAATGAGCAGTTCTTC
clone_size: .; cdr3_length: 14; d_call: TRBD1; j_call: TRBJ2-7; v_call: TRBV19; cdr3_aa: CAISTDRGSYEQYF; cdr3_nt: TGTGCCATTTCCACGGACAGGGGTTCCTACGAGCAGTACTTC
clone_size: .; cdr3_length: 16; d_call: .; j_call: TRBJ2-3; v_call: TRBV27; cdr3_aa: CASSFVLPQSTDTQYF; cdr3_nt: TGTGCCAGCAGTTTCGTCCTTCCCCAGAGCACAGATACGCAGTATTTT
clone_size: .; cdr3_length: 13; d_call: .; j_call: TRBJ1-1; v_call: TRBV27; cdr3_aa: CASRGDMNTEAFF; cdr3_nt: TGTGCCAGCAGGGGTGATATGAACACTGAAGCTTTCTTT
clone_size: .; cdr3_length: 11; d_call: .; j_call: TRBJ1-4; v_call: TRBV5-8; cdr3_aa: CASSFSGKLFF; cdr3_nt: TGTGCCAGCAGCTTTTCCGGAAAACTGTTTTTT
clone_size: .; cdr3_length: 17; d_call: .; j_call: TRBJ2-6; v_call: TRBV2; cdr3_aa: CASRGGPTGVGANVLTF; cdr3_nt: TGTGCCAGCAGGGGGGGCCCAACAGGGGTCGGGGCCAACGTCCTGACTTTC
clone_size: .; cdr3_length: 15; d_call: TRBD1; j_call: TRBJ2-3; v_call: TRBV29-1; cdr3_aa: CSVEDRDRGTDTQYF; cdr3_nt: TGCAGCGTTGAAGACCGGGACAGGGGGACAGATACGCAGTATTTT
clone_size: .; cdr3_length: 13; d_call: .; j_call: TRBJ1-1; v_call: TRBV27; cdr3_aa: CASSTRGNTEAFF; cdr3_nt: TGTGCCAGCAGTACCAGGGGGAACACTGAAGCTTTCTTT
clone_size: .; cdr3_length: 15; d_call: .; j_call: TRBJ1-2; v_call: TRBV4-1; cdr3_aa: CASSDGQTGTYGYTF; cdr3_nt: TGCGCCAGCAGCGACGGACAAACAGGGACTTATGGCTACACCTTC
clone_size: few; cdr3_length: 16; d_call: .; j_call: TRBJ2-3; v_call: TRBV12-5; cdr3_aa: CASVHLVGQGTDTQYF; cdr3_nt: TGTGCTAGTGTCCACCTCGTGGGTCAGGGAACAGATACGCAGTATTTT
clone_size: once; cdr3_length: 14; d_call: .; j_call: TRBJ2-3; v_call: TRBV7-6; cdr3_aa: CASSLGGYTDTQYF; cdr3_nt: TGTGCCAGCAGCTTAGGGGGATACACAGATACGCAGTATTTT
clone_size: .; cdr3_length: 16; d_call: TRBD2; j_call: TRBJ2-3; v_call: TRBV18; cdr3_aa: CASSRWASGSTDTQYF; cdr3_nt: TGTGCCAGCTCGCGATGGGCTAGCGGCAGCACAGATACGCAGTATTTT
clone_size: few; cdr3_length: 15; d_call: .; j_call: TRBJ2-2; v_call: TRBV11-2; cdr3_aa: CASSLRGKGSGELFF; cdr3_nt: TGTGCCAGCAGCTTAAGGGGGAAGGGGTCCGGGGAGCTGTTTTTT
clone_size: .; cdr3_length: 15; d_call: .; j_call: TRBJ2-7; v_call: TRBV5-1; cdr3_aa: CASSESRQEGHEQYF; cdr3_nt: TGCGCCAGCAGCGAAAGCCGACAGGAAGGCCACGAGCAGTACTTC
clone_size: once; cdr3_length: 15; d_call: TRBD2; j_call: TRBJ2-7; v_call: TRBV7-8; cdr3_aa: CASSQSGGGTYEQYF; cdr3_nt: TGTGCCAGCAGCCAGTCGGGGGGGGGCACCTACGAGCAGTACTTC
clone_size: .; cdr3_length: 14; d_call: .; j_call: TRBJ2-3; v_call: TRBV6-4; cdr3_aa: CASSVSRGSDTQYF; cdr3_nt: TGTGCCAGCAGTGTATCAAGGGGCTCAGATACGCAGTATTTT
clone_size: .; cdr3_length: 16; d_call: TRBD2; j_call: TRBJ2-1; v_call: TRBV7-3; cdr3_aa: CASSQLAGGPYNEQFF; cdr3_nt: TGTGCCAGCAGCCAACTAGCGGGGGGACCATACAATGAGCAGTTCTTC
clone_size: .; cdr3_length: 15; d_call: .; j_call: TRBJ2-3; v_call: TRBV6-1; cdr3_aa: CASSVTGFSTDTQYF; cdr3_nt: TGTGCCAGCAGCGTCACAGGGTTCAGCACAGATACGCAGTATTTT
clone_size: few; cdr3_length: 15; d_call: .; j_call: TRBJ2-1; v_call: TRBV4-3; cdr3_aa: CASSPDVSGKNEQFF; cdr3_nt: TGCGCCAGCAGCCCAGATGTGTCAGGGAAGAATGAGCAGTTCTTC
clone_size: .; cdr3_length: 15; d_call: .; j_call: TRBJ2-1; v_call: TRBV19; cdr3_aa: CASSFSAVAYNEQFF; cdr3_nt: TGTGCCAGTAGTTTTTCGGCAGTCGCCTACAATGAGCAGTTCTTC
clone_size: .; cdr3_length: 16; d_call: TRBD2; j_call: TRBJ2-7; v_call: TRBV4-1; cdr3_aa: CASSQHGRAVSYEQYF; cdr3_nt: TGCGCCAGCAGCCAACACGGGAGGGCCGTCTCCTACGAGCAGTACTTC